Below are 19 T cell receptor beta chains sequenced from a single sample in a study of T cell repertoires in cytomegalovirus infection. TCRdb reprocessed the reads with MiXCR, giving one entry per CDR3 protein. Here the sample spans around 300,000 distinct CDR3 sequences, 20% to 25% being singletons. The antigens of these receptors remain unknown. Material: cultured PBMCs, obtained from culture after CMV antigen stimulation. The source is a human donor in good health (CMV status not recorded). Some clones in this sample may be carry-over from other donors' samples.

This rearrangement joins TRBV19 to TRBJ2-6; TRBD1 agrees at 7 bases. V gave up 5 bases and J gave up 4 bases; unmatched junction bases: 11. The CDR3 runs 17 residues. The germline gives CDR1 LNHDA, CDR2 SQIVND (reference sequence). The CDR3 nucleotides are TGTGCCAGTAGTGGCCGGGACAGTGTCTCGGGGGCCAACGTCCTGACTTTC. Translating gives CASSGRDSVSGANVLTF.

This clonotype was seen at least ten times. This rearrangement joins TRBV7-2 to TRBJ2-2; D unclear. Germline V gene sequence: CDR1 SGHTA, CDR2 FQGNSA. This CDR3 spans 15 amino acids. Trimming cost V 2 bases and J 0 bases, with 7 bases left between them. CDR3 DNA sequence: TGTGCCAGCAGCTTATTGTGGTCGAACACCGGGGAGCTGTTTTTT. Translation gives CASSLLWSNTGELFF.

The CDR3 region is CASSRPEIAGGPGNTQYF. DNA of the CDR3: TGTGCCAGCAGCCGGCCCGAAATAGCGGGAGGGCCGGGGAATACGCAGTATTTT. The V call is TRBV5-4, the J call TRBJ2-3, with TRBD2 matching over 11 bases. There are 18 residues in the CDR3. CDR1 and CDR2 from the germline V gene are SGHNT and YYREEE (reference sequence). V shed 4 bases and J 7 bases; nucleotides not matched to a gene: 17.

This clonotype was seen a few times. This chain joins TRBV10-3 and TRBJ2-3; TRBD2 is a possible D gene (5 bases). Germline assignment: CDR1 ENHRY and CDR2 SYGVKD. Between the trimmed V and J ends, which lost 0 bases and 6 bases, there was a span of 7 bases. CDR3 length equals 13 residues. CDR3: CAISESTGDTQYF. DNA of the CDR3: TGTGCCATCAGTGAGTCCACGGGGGATACGCAGTATTTT.

The chain is built from TRBV4-3 and TRBJ2-7, with D possibly matching TRBD2 (8 bases). Trimming shortened V by 4 bases and J by 11 bases, and 18 bases separated the two germline ends. This CDR3 is 13 amino acids long. CDR1 is LGHNA and CDR2 is YSLEER in the germline V gene. Here the CDR3 reads CASSPPGRDREYF. CDR3 sequence (DNA): TGCGCCAGCAGCCCCCCCGGGAGGGACAGAGAGTACTTC.

The chain uses TRBV29-1 and TRBJ2-1, with 14 bases that match TRBD2. The CDR3 spans 16 residues. The germline V gene encodes CDR1 SQVTM and CDR2 ANQGSEA. V gave up 6 bases and J gave up 1 base; unmatched junction bases: 5. CDR3 sequence (DNA): TGCAGCGTCCCCGGGACTAGCGGGAGTTCCTACAATGAGCAGTTCTTC. Protein sequence: CSVPGTSGSSYNEQFF.

In its sample, this clonotype was seen many times. The chain carries TRBV7-9 and TRBJ2-1; TRBD1 aligns across 9 bases. V lost 5 bases, J lost 0 bases, and 14 bases stayed unmatched. This CDR3 spans 19 amino acids. The germline gives CDR1 SEHNR, CDR2 FQNEAQ (reference sequence). The CDR3, as DNA: TGTGCCAGCAGCCCCCCCGGGACAGGGAGGCTAAGCTCCTACAATGAGCAGTTCTTC. It translates to CASSPPGTGRLSSYNEQFF.

There are many counts of this clonotype. V gene TRBV24-1 combines with J gene TRBJ2-1; TRBD1 or TRBD2 may be the D gene (5 bases each). The CDR3 runs to 16 residues. V gave up 1 base and J gave up 1 base, with 10 bases separating them. Germline-derived CDR1 and CDR2 are KGHDR and SFDVKD. CDR3 in amino acids: CATSDFPGSSYNEQFF. The CDR3 region has the DNA TGTGCCACCAGTGATTTTCCAGGGAGTTCCTACAATGAGCAGTTCTTC.

This clonotype was counted only a few times. The chain links TRBV2 to TRBJ2-1; 8 nucleotides agree with TRBD2. Losses at the gene ends were 8 bases for V and 9 bases for J; bases not matched to a gene: 12. Germline V gives CDR1 SNHLY, CDR2 FYNNEI. The CDR3 covers 14 residues. The DNA for the CDR3 is TGTGCCAGCCCACTGGGGACTAGTGTAGTTGAGCAGTTCTTC. Amino acids: CASPLGTSVVEQFF.

This clonotype was seen ten or more times. The chain has TRBV12-3 or TRBV12-4 and TRBJ1-4; D gene uncertain. Trimming pared 6 bases from V and 2 bases from J, leaving 10 bases between. There are 14 residues in the CDR3. The CDR3 sequence is CASRGLGTNEKLFF. CDR3 bases: TGTGCCAGCAGAGGATTGGGGACTAATGAAAAACTGTTTTTT.

This clonotype has at least ten counts. This sequence joins TRBV7-2 and TRBJ1-3, with 11 bases aligning to TRBD1. Germline V gene data show CDR1 as SGHTA and CDR2 as FQGNSA. Trimming cost V 5 bases and J 5 bases; bases outside gene matches: 14. This CDR3 comprises 18 residues. As DNA, the CDR3 is TGTGCCAGCAGCCCAGGGGACAGGGGGAGAGGAGTAAGAAACACCATATATTTT. Encoded protein: CASSPGDRGRGVRNTIYF. Full variable domain (outside the CDR3, taken from reference TRBV7-2 and TRBJ1-3): GAGVSQSPSNKVTEKGKDVELRCDPISGHTALYWYRQSLGQGLEFLIYFQGNSAPDKSGLPSDRFSAERTGGSVSTLTIQRTQQEDSAVYLCASSPGDRGRGVRNTIYFGEGSWLTVV.

Concerning this clonotype itself: The DNA is left out, because the CDR3 cannot be placed on it with certainty; the CDR3 is given as TCRdb lists it. The chain recombines TRBV6-2 or TRBV6-3 with TRBJ2-1; the table calls TRBD2, which could not be checked here. The CDR3 is 16 residues long, ends included. Germline-derived CDR1 and CDR2 are MNHEY and SVGEGT. CDR3 in amino acids: CASSSSAGDYYNEQFF.

This clonotype was counted only a few times. The V call is TRBV2, the J call TRBJ1-2, with a weak D call TRBD1 (6 bases). The CDR3 consists of 12 residues. The V gene lost 3 bases and the J gene lost 8 bases, with 10 bases spanning the gap. Germline V lookup: CDR1 SNHLY, CDR2 FYNNEI. The CDR3: CASSEQGHGYTF. The CDR3 coding sequence is TGTGCCAGCAGTGAGCAGGGGCACGGCTACACCTTC.

This clonotype appeared a few times. The chain recombines TRBV7-9 with TRBJ2-1; 12 bases are a match to TRBD2. V lost 5 bases to trimming and J lost 4 bases; unmatched junction nucleotides: 12. Germline V gives CDR1 SEHNR, CDR2 FQNEAQ (reference sequence). The CDR3 spans 18 residues. The CDR3 region is CASSPPGLAGTSYNEQFF. The CDR3 nucleotides are TGTGCCAGCAGCCCCCCCGGACTAGCGGGAACCTCATACAATGAGCAGTTCTTC.

A few counts support this clonotype. The chain has TRBV7-2 and TRBJ1-2, with 11 nucleotides matching TRBD1. This CDR3 comprises 15 residues. CDR1 and CDR2 from the germline V gene are SGHTA and FQGNSA. The V gene end was trimmed by 1 base and the J gene end by 4 bases; junction bases not matched to a gene: 2. CDR3 nucleotide sequence: TGTGCCAGCAGCTTAGTAGGGACAGGGGGCTATGGCTACACCTTC. Amino acids: CASSLVGTGGYGYTF.

V is TRBV10-3 and J is TRBJ1-4; D is possibly TRBD1 (5 bases). Between the trimmed V and J ends, which lost 2 bases and 5 bases, there was a span of 9 bases. This CDR3 has 14 residues. CDR1 and CDR2 (germline): ENHRY, SYGVKD. The CDR3, as DNA: TGTGCCATCAGTGAGAGGGGTCTAAATGAAAAACTGTTTTTT. Encoded protein: CAISERGLNEKLFF.

The V call is TRBV5-1, the J call TRBJ1-2, with TRBD1 matching over 9 bases. Germline assignment: CDR1 SGHRS and CDR2 YFSETQ. This CDR3 spans 16 amino acids. V was clipped by 0 bases and J by 2 bases; unmatched bases: 5. The CDR3 DNA follows: TGCGCCAGCAGCTTGGCCCTAACAGGGGGCAACTATGGCTACACCTTC. Residues: CASSLALTGGNYGYTF.

V gene TRBV7-9 combines with J gene TRBJ2-2; possibly TRBD2 for D (5 bases). CDR3 length equals 17 residues. Germline CDR1 and CDR2: SEHNR and FQNEAQ (reference sequence). Trimming left V 7 bases short and J 6 bases short, with 24 bases between. Here the CDR3 DNA reads TGTGCCAGCAACCCATCAGCGGCCCTCCGAGATTCCGGGGAGCTGTTTTTT. Protein product: CASNPSAALRDSGELFF.

J is TRBJ2-3 and V is TRBV10-3; 8 bases are shared with TRBD2. CDR1 is ENHRY, CDR2 SYGVKD, per germline. The CDR3 consists of 12 residues. V lost 11 bases to trimming and J lost 5 bases; unmatched junction nucleotides: 6. CDR3 residues: CAVERERDTQYF. The CDR3 DNA reads TGTGCCGTCGAGCGGGAGAGAGATACGCAGTATTTT.